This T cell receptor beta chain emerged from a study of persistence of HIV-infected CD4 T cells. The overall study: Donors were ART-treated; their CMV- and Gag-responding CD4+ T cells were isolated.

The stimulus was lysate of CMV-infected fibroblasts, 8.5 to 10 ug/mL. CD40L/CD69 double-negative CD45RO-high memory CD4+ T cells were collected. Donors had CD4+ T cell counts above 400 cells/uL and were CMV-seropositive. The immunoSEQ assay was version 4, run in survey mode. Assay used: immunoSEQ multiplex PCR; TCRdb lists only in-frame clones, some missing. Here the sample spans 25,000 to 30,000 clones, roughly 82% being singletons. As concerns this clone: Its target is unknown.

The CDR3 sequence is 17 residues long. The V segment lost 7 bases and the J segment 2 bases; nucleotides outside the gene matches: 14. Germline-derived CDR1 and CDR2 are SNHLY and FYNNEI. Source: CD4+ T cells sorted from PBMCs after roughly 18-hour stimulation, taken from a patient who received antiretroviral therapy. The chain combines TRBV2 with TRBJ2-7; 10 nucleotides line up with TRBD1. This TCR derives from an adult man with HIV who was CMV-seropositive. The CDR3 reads CASKRGPGQGTTYEQYF. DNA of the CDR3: TGTGCCAGCAAAAGGGGGCCGGGACAGGGGACAACCTACGAGCAGTACTTC.